This T cell receptor (beta chain) is drawn from a study of regulatory T cells in long-lasting Graves disease. About the study: Recently diagnosed Graves' patients had received antithyroid drugs for under 3 months.

Described time point: newly diagnosed GD, antithyroid drugs for less than 3 months. There was RNA extracted from PBMCs, and the TCR library was made from it. This clonotype was counted at least ten times. The germline gives CDR1 LGHDT, CDR2 YNNKEL (reference sequence). V lost 4 bases and J lost 7, with 13 bases in between. This CDR3 has 14 amino acids. TCR beta libraries were built with iRepertoire HTBI primers and Arm-PCR of CDR3 regions. TCRdb analysed the multiplex PCR reads with MiXCR anew, one entry per CDR3 protein. The sample lists fewer than 350,000 distinct CDR3 sequences, 15% to 20% seen once, with about 39% in the top ten.

The TCR sequence derives from a female donor with Graves disease. The material was peripheral blood mononuclear cells (PBMCs), obtained at new diagnosis, from a patient treated with antithyroid drugs. The genes are TRBV3-1 and TRBJ1-4; perhaps TRBD1 as D (6 bases). This chain's CDR3 is CASSPDSWGEKLFF. CDR3 coding DNA: TGTGCCAGCAGCCCGGACAGCTGGGGTGAAAAACTGTTTTTT.